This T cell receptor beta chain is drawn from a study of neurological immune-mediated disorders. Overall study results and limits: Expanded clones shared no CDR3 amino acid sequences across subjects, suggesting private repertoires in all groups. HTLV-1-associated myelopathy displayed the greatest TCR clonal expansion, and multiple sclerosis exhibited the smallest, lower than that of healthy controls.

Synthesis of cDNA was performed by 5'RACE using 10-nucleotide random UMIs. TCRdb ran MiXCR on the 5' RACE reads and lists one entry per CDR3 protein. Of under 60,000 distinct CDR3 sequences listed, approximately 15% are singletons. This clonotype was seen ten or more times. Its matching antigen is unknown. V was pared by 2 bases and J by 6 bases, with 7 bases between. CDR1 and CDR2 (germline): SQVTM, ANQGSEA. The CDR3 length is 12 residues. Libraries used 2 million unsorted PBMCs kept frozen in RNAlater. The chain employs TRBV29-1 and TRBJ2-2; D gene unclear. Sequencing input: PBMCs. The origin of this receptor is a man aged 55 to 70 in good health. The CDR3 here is CSVEILAGELFF. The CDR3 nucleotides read TGCAGCGTTGAAATCTTGGCCGGGGAGCTGTTTTTT.